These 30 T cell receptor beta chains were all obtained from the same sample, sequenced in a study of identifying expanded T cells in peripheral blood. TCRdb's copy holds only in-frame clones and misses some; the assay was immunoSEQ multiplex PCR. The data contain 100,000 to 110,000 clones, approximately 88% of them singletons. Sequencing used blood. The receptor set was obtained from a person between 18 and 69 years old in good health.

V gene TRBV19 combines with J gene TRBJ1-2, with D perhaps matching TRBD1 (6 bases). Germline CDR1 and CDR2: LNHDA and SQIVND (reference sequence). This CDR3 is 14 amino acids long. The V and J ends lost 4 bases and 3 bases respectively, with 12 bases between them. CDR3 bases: TGTGCCAGTAGTACCCCAGGGGAGCACTATGGCTACACCTTC. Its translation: CASSTPGEHYGYTF.

This CDR3 is CATSNLPTGKNEKLFF. The CDR3 nucleotides are TGTGCCACCTCGAACTTACCGACAGGGAAAAATGAAAAACTGTTTTTT. The rearrangement joins TRBV5-5 to TRBJ1-4; 7 bases are shared with TRBD1. From germline, CDR1 is SGHKS and CDR2 YYEKEE (reference sequence). V dropped 9 bases and J dropped 5; count of bases not matched to a gene: 16. This CDR3 is built from 16 residues.

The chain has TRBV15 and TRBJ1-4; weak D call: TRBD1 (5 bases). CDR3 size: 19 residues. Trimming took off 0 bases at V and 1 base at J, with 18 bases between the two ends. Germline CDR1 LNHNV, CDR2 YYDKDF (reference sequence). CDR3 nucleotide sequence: TGTGCCACCAGCAGAGAACGGGGGAGCGGAAAAAAAACTAATGAAAAACTGTTTTTT. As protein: CATSRERGSGKKTNEKLFF.

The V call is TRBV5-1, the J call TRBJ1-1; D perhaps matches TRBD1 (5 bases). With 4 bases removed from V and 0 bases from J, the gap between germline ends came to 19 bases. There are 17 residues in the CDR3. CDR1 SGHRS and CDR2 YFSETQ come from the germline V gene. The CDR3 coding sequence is TGCGCCAGCAGCCCCTCCGTCGGGGCAGGAGTGAACACTGAAGCTTTCTTT. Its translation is CASSPSVGAGVNTEAFF.

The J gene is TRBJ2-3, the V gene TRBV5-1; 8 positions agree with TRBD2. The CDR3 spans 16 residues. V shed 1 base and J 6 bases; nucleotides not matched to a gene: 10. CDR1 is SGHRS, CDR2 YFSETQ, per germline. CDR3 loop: CASSLFSGRGGDTQYF. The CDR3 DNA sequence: TGCGCCAGCAGCTTGTTCAGCGGGAGAGGTGGGGATACGCAGTATTTT. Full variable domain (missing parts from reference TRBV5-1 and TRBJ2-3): KAGVTQTPRYLIKTRGQQVTLSCSPISGHRSVSWYQQTPGQGLQFLFEYFSETQRNKGNFPGRFSGRQFSNSRSEMNVSTLELGDSALYLCASSLFSGRGGDTQYFGPGTRLTVL.

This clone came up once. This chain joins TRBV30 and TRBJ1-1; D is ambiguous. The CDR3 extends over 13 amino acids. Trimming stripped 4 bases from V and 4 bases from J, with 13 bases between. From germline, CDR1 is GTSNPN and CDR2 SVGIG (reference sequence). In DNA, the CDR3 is TGTGCCTGGAAGTTCGGGGAGGGCACTGAAGCTTTCTTT. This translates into CAWKFGEGTEAFF.

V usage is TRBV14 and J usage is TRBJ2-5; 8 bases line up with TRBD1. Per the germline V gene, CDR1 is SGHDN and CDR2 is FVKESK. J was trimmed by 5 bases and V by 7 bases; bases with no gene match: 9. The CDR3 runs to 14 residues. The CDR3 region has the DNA TGTGCCAGCAACACAGGGGGGCCTTGGGAGACCCAGTACTTC. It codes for CASNTGGPWETQYF.

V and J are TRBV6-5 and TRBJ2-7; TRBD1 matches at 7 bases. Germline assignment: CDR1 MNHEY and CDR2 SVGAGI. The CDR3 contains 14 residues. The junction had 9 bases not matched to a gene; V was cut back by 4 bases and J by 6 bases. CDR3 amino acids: CASSSRQGRGEQYF. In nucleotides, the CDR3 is TGTGCCAGCAGTTCACGACAGGGAAGGGGCGAGCAGTACTTC.

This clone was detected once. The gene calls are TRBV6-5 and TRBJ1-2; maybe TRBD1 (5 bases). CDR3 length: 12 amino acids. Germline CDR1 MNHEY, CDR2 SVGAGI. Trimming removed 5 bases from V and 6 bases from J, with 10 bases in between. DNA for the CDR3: TGTGCCAGCAGTCCGGGGGGGGATGGCTACACCTTC. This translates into CASSPGGDGYTF.

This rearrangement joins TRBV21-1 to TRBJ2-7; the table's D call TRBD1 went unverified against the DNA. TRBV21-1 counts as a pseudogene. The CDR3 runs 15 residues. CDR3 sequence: CASSKEWDITYEQYF. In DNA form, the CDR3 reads TGTGCCAGCAGCAAAGAATGGGACATTACCTACGAGCAGTACTTC.

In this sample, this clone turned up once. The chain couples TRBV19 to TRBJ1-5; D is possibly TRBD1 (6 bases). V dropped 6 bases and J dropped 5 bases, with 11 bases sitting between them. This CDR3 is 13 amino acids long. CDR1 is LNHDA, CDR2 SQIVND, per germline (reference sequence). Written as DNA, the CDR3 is TGTGCCAGTAGGGTCGGGGGGCATCAGCCCCAGCATTTT. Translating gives CASRVGGHQPQHF.

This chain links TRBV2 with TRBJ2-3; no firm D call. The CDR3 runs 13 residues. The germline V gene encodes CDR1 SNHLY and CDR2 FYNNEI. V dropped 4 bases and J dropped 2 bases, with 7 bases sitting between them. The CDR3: CASSGENTDTQYF. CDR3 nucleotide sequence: TGTGCCAGCAGTGGGGAAAACACAGATACGCAGTATTTT.

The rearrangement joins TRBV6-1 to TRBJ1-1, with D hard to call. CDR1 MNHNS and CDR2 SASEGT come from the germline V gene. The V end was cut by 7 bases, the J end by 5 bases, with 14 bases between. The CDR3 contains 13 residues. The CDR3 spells CASIEARRTEAFF. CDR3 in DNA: TGTGCCAGCATTGAGGCTCGGAGAACTGAAGCTTTCTTT.

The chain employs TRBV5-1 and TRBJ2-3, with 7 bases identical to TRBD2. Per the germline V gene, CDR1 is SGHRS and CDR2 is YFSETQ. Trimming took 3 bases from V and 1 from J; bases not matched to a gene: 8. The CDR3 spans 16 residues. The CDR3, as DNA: TGCGCCAGCAGCTGGGGAACCGCGGGGGGCACAGATACGCAGTATTTT. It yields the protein CASSWGTAGGTDTQYF. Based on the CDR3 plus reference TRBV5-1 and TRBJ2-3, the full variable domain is KAGVTQTPRYLIKTRGQQVTLSCSPISGHRSVSWYQQTPGQGLQFLFEYFSETQRNKGNFPGRFSGRQFSNSRSEMNVSTLELGDSALYLCASSWGTAGGTDTQYFGPGTRLTVL.

CDR3 bases: TGTGCCAGCTCCGCCCCTGTGAGGCTCTCCTACAATGAGCAGTTCTTC. Amino acids: CASSAPVRLSYNEQFF. The genes are TRBV18 and TRBJ2-1, with no clear D. CDR1 and CDR2 from the germline V gene are KGHSH and LQKENI. Trimming left V 6 bases short and J 0 bases short, with 15 bases between. This CDR3 comprises 16 residues.

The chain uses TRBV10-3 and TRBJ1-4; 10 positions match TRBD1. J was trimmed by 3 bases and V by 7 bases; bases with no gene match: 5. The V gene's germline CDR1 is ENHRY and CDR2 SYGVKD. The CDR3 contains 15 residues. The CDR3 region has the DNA TGTGCCATCAAGCCTGGGACAGGGGCTAATGAAAAACTGTTTTTT. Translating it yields CAIKPGTGANEKLFF.

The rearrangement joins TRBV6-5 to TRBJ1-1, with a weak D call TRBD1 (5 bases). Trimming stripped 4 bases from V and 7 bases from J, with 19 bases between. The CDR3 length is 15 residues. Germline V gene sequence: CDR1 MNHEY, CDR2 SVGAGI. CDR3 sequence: CASSWQGADDGEAFF. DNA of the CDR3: TGTGCCAGCAGTTGGCAGGGTGCTGATGACGGTGAAGCTTTCTTT.

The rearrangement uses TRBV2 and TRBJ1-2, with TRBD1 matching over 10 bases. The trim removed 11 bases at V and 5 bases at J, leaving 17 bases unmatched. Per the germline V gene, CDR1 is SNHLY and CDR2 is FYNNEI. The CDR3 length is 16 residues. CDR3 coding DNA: TGTGCCGGCTTTCGGCCGGGACAGGGGACTGGGTATGGCTACACCTTC. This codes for CAGFRPGQGTGYGYTF.

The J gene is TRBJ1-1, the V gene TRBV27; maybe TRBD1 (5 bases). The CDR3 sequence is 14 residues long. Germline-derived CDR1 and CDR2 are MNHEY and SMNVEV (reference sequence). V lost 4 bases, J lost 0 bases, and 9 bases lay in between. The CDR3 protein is CASSSGRLNTEAFF. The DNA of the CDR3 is TGTGCCAGCAGTTCGGGACGGTTGAACACTGAAGCTTTCTTT.

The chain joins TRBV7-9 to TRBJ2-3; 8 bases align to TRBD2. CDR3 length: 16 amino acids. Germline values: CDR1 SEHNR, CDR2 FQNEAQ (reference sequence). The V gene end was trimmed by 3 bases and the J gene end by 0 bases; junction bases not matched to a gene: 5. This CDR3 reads CASSLLTGGSTDTQYF. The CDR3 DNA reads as TGTGCCAGCAGCTTGCTAACGGGAGGGAGCACAGATACGCAGTATTTT.

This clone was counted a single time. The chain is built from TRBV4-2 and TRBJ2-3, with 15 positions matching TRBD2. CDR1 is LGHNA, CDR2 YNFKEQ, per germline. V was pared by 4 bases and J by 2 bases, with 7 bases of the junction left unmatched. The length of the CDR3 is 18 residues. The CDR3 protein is CASSLGLAGGPSTDTQYF. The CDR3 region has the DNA TGTGCCAGCAGCCTTGGACTAGCGGGAGGGCCTTCCACAGATACGCAGTATTTT.

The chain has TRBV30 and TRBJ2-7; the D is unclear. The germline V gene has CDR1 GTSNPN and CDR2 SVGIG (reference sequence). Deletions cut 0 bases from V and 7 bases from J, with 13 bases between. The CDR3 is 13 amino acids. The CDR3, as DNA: TGTGCCTGGAGTGTAAATCGGCAGACGGAGCAGTACTTC. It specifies CAWSVNRQTEQYF.

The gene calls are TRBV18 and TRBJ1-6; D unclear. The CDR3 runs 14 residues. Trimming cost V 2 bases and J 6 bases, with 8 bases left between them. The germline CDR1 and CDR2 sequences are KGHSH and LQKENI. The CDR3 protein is CASSPGFGNSPLHF. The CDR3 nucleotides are TGTGCCAGCTCACCAGGGTTCGGTAATTCACCCCTCCACTTT.

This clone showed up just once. CDR3 bases: TGTGCCAGCAGTGGAAGGAGGACAGCTAAAGTATACAATGAGCAGTTCTTC. Translating gives CASSGRRTAKVYNEQFF. The J gene is TRBJ2-1, the V gene TRBV2; tentative D call: TRBD1 (6 bases). Per the germline V gene, CDR1 is SNHLY and CDR2 is FYNNEI. The CDR3 is 17 amino acids. V was cut by 4 bases and J by 4 bases, with 20 bases left in between. The complete variable domain, with remaining parts taken from reference TRBV2 and TRBJ2-1, reads EPEVTQTPSHQVTQMGQEVILRCVPISNHLYFYWYRQILGQKVEFLVSFYNNEISEKSEIFDDQFSVERPDGSNFTLKIRSTKLEDSAMYFCASSGRRTAKVYNEQFFGPGTRLTVL.

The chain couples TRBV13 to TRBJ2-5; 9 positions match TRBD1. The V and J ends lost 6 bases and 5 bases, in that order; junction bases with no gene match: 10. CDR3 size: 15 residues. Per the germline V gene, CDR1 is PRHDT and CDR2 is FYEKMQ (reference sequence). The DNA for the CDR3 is TGTGCCAGCAGTTTACAGGGGGCGCGAGAGGAGACCCAGTACTTC. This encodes CASSLQGAREETQYF.

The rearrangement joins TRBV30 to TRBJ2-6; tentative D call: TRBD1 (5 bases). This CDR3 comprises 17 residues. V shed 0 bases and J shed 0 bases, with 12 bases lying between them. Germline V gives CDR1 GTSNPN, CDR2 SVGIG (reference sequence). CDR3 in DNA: TGTGCCTGGAGTGTAACCCGACAGAGCTCTGGGGCCAACGTCCTGACTTTC. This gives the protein CAWSVTRQSSGANVLTF. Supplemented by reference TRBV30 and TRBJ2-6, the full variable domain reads SQTIHQWPATLVQPVGSPLSLECTVEGTSNPNLYWYRQAAGRGLQLLFYSVGIGQISSEVPQNLSASRPQDRQFILSSKKLLLSDSGFYLCAWSVTRQSSGANVLTFGAGSRLTVL.

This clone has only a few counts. The CDR3: CASSPRDRETGELFF. In nucleotides, the CDR3 is TGTGCCAGCAGCCCCCGGGACAGGGAGACGGGGGAGCTGTTTTTT. The chain employs TRBV7-3 and TRBJ2-2, with 9 bases matching TRBD1. Trimming at V came to 5 bases and at J to 8 bases, leaving 9 bases not matched to a gene. CDR1 is SGHTA, CDR2 FQGTGA, per germline. CDR3 length equals 15 residues.

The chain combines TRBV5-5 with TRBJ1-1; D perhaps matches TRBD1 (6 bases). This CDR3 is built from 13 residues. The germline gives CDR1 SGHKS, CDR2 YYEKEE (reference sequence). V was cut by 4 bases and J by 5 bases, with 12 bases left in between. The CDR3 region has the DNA TGTGCCAGCAGCCTTTGGCAGGGGACTGAAGCTTTCTTT. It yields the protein CASSLWQGTEAFF.

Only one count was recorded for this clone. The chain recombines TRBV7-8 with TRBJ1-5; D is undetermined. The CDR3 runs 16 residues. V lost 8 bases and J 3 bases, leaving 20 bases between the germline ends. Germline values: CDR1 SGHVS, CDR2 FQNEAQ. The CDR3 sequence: CASGSSVTRANQPQHF. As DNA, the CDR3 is TGTGCCAGCGGATCTAGTGTAACCCGAGCCAATCAGCCCCAGCATTTT.

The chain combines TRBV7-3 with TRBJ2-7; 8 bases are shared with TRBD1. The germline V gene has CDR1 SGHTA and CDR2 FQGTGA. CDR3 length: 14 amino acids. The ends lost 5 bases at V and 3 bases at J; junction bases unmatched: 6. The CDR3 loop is CASSPGTGHYEQYF. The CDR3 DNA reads TGTGCCAGCAGCCCCGGGACAGGACACTACGAGCAGTACTTC.